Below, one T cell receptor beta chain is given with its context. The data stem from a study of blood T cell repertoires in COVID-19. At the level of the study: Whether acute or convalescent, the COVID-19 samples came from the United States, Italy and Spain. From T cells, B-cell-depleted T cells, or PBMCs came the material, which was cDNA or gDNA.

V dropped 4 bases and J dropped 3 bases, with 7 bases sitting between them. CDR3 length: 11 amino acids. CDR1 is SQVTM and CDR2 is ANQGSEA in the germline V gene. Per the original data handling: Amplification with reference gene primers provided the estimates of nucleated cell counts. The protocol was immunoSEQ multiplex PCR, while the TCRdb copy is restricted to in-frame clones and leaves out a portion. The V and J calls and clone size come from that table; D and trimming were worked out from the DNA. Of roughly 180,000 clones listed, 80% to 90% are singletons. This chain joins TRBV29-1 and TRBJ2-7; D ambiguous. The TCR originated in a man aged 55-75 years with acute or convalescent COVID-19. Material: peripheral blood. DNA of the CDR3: TGCAGCGTTGCGGTCAACTACGAGCAGTACTTC. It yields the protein CSVAVNYEQYF.